The sequence of this T cell receptor beta chain was determined in a study of blood T cells in healthy people across ages. The second PCR ran roughly 7 to 11 cycles with a sample-barcoded 5' primer and J-beta primers. TCRdb passed the 5' RACE reads through MiXCR, listing each CDR3 protein once. The sample holds about 630,000 distinct CDR3 sequences, under 25% seen once. Study-level results: Getting older went along with TCR beta diversity per million T cells dropping roughly linearly.

Germline lookup yields CDR1 LGHNA and CDR2 YNFKEQ. This CDR3 contains 12 residues. With 0 bases removed from V and 8 bases from J, the gap between germline ends came to 5 bases. Concerning this clonotype: What it binds is not known.

The V call is TRBV4-2, the J call TRBJ2-1; D is undetermined. The TCR was taken from a man between 65 and 85 years old in good health. The material sequenced was blood. CDR3 sequence (DNA): TGTGCCAGCAGCCAAGATAACGATGAGCAGTTCTTC. Its translation is CASSQDNDEQFF.